This T cell receptor beta chain was sequenced for a study of blood T cell repertoires in COVID-19. Turning to the study itself: Samples of COVID-19 (acute and convalescent) were obtained from the United States, Italy and Spain.

V lost 2 bases to trimming and J lost 6 bases; unmatched junction nucleotides: 3. The germline V gene has CDR1 MNHEY and CDR2 SVGEGT. The CDR3 totals 15 residues. Seattle researchers signed up patients amid active infection and tracked them longitudinally. Profiled with immunoSEQ multiplex PCR; TCRdb holds only in-frame clones, not every one. The sample contains under 300,000 clones, about 81% of which appear only once. The clonotype comes from a human donor with COVID-19, enrolled during active disease. The donor label of this sample is uncertain. This chain joins TRBV6-2 or TRBV6-3 and TRBJ2-1; 11 bases are shared with TRBD2. The sample was peripheral blood. The CDR3 region has the DNA TGTGCCAGCAGTTACCCCCTAGCGGGAGGCAATGAGCAGTTCTTC. It is translated as CASSYPLAGGNEQFF.